The clone carrying this T cell receptor (beta chain) was detected once. Method: immunoSEQ multiplex PCR; TCRdb's copy keeps in-frame clones and lacks some. The sample shows some 54,000 clones, 84% of them seen only once. This record belongs to a study of OX40 agonist ivuxolimab in advanced cancers. V lost 3 bases and J lost 5, with 11 bases in between. Germline CDR1 reads MNHNS; CDR2 reads SASEGT. The CDR3 covers 15 residues. This TCR was recovered from an adult with an advanced solid tumor such as melanoma, head and neck, liver or kidney cancer. The chain carries TRBV6-1 and TRBJ1-6; possibly TRBD1 for D (5 bases). Sequencing was performed on CD4+ or CD8+ T cells sorted from blood, taken in a trial of the OX40 agonist ivuxolimab. CDR3 in DNA: TGTGCCAGCAGTGACGCGCGAGGGGATAATTCACCCCTCCACTTT. Its protein is CASSDARGDNSPLHF.